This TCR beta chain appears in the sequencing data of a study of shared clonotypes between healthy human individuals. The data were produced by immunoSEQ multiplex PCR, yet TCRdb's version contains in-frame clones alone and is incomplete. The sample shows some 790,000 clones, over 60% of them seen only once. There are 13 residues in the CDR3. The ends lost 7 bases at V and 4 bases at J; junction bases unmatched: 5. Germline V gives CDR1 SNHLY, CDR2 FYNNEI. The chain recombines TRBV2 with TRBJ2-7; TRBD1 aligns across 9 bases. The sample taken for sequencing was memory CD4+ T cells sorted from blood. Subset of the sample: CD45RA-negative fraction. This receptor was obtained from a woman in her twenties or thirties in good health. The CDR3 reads CASMFDRGYEQYF. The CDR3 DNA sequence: TGTGCCAGCATGTTTGACAGGGGGTACGAGCAGTACTTC. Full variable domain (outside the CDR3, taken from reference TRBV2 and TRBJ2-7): EPEVTQTPSHQVTQMGQEVILRCVPISNHLYFYWYRQILGQKVEFLVSFYNNEISEKSEIFDDQFSVERPDGSNFTLKIRSTKLEDSAMYFCASMFDRGYEQYFGPGTRLTVT.